The source of this T cell receptor beta chain is a study of T cell responses to AZD1222 COVID-19 vaccine. Findings of the study overall: The study sampled repertoires only after the peak T cell response.

From germline, CDR1 is MNHEY and CDR2 SMNVEV (reference sequence). V dropped 3 bases and J dropped 0; count of bases not matched to a gene: 2. The CDR3 is made up of 15 amino acids. As concerns this clone: The antigen is undetermined.

Profiling relied on immunoSEQ multiplex PCR, and the TCRdb table lists in-frame clones only, not all of them. The sample lists some 150,000 clones; about 86% were seen once. The sequence derives from an adult who received the AZD1222 COVID-19 vaccine. This chain uses TRBV27 with TRBJ2-7; 10 bases align to TRBD2. The sample in question was peripheral blood, obtained 28 days after the second AZD1222 dose. The CDR3 DNA reads as TGTGCCAGCAGTTTCCTAGCGGGGGACTCCTACGAGCAGTACTTC. It is translated as CASSFLAGDSYEQYF.